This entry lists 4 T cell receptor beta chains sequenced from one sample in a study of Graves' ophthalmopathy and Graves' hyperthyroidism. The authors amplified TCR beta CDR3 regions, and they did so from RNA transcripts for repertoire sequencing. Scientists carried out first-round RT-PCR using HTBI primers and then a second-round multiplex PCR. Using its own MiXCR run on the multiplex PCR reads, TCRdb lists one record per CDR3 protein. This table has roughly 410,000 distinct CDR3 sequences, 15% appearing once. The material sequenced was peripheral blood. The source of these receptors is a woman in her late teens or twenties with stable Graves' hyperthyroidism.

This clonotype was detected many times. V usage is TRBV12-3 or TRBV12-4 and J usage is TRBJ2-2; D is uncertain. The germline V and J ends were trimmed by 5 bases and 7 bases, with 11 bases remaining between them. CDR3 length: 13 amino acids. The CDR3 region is CASSRTRRGELFF. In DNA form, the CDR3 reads TGTGCCAGCAGTCGGACGAGGCGCGGGGAGCTGTTTTTT.

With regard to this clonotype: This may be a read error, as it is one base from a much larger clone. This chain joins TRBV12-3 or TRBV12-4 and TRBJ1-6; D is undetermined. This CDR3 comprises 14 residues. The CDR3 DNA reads TGTGCCGGCAGTTTTATACAGAGAAATTCACCCCTCCACTTT. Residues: CAGSFIQRNSPLHF.

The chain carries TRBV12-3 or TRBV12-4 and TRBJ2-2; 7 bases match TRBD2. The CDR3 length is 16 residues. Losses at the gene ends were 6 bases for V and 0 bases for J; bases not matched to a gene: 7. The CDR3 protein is CASRYWGGANTGELFF. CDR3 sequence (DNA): TGTGCCAGCAGATACTGGGGGGGGGCGAACACCGGGGAGCTGTTTTTT.

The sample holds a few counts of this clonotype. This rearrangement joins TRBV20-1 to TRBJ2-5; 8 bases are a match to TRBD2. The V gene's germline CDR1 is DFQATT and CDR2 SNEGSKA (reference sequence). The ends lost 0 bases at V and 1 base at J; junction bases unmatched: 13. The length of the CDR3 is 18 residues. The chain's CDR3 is CSARDPRVSGGTQETQYF. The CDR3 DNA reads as TGCAGTGCTAGAGACCCCCGGGTCAGCGGGGGCACCCAAGAGACCCAGTACTTC.